This paragraph reports one TCR beta chain. Its cognate antigen is unknown. This CDR3 contains 17 residues. V shed 4 bases and J shed 0 bases, with 16 bases lying between them. Germline V gives CDR1 SNHLY, CDR2 FYNNEI. This entry belongs to a study of T-cell memory formation after mild COVID-19. Study-level findings and limits: Whether second-wave clones peaking at day 37 were SARS-CoV-2 specific went unconfirmed. The study found balanced CD4/CD8 in clones contracting day 15 to 85 and a CD4+ lean in later expanders.

From the 5' RACE reads, TCRdb called clonotypes with MiXCR, one entry per CDR3 protein. The sample has around 210,000 distinct CDR3 sequences, about 9.2% seen once. Material for sequencing was PBMCs or a T cell subset sorted from them (not recorded which). The genes are TRBV2 and TRBJ1-5; D might be TRBD1 (5 bases). This TCR was sampled from a man aged 18 to 30 who had mild COVID-19 (a few samples of this study predate the infection). Cell type and time point are not known. CDR3 nucleotides: TGTGCCAGCAGTGGGGGCAGAAACGATCATAGCAATCAGCCCCAGCATTTT. Its protein product is CASSGGRNDHSNQPQHF.